This TCR beta chain came from a study of cytomegalovirus exposure and HLA in healthy donors. A note on this clone: Its antigen is unknown.

The PCR employed 60 Vbeta primers together with 13 Jbeta primers. In the source study's methods: In a later analysis, of around 85 million unique beta chains, 9 million to 11 million appeared in at least two donors. The method was immunoSEQ multiplex PCR; TCRdb's version includes in-frame clones alone and lacks a portion of them. V, J and clone size were drawn from that table, and D and trimming were deduced from the DNA. This table has about 170,000 clones, around 84% appearing once. Study observations and caveats: Common viral pathogens (according to a later analysis) appeared linked to several of the most significant clusters.

The donors gave bone marrow, and they were healthy. CDR3 size: 17 residues. From germline, CDR1 is SGHDT and CDR2 YYEEEE. Trimming pared 4 bases from V and 2 bases from J, leaving 19 bases between. The chain is built from TRBV5-6 and TRBJ1-5; D is unclear. The receptor comes from a boy aged 2 to 10 in good health and CMV-seronegative. The sequenced sample was PBMCs. Here the CDR3 DNA reads TGTGCCAGCAGCCCCCGAGGGATCGAGGTTGGCAATCAGCCCCAGCATTTT. Protein: CASSPRGIEVGNQPQHF.